The rows below give T cell receptor beta chains drawn from one sample of a study of T-cell memory formation after mild COVID-19. TCRdb re-called the 5' RACE reads through MiXCR, storing one row per CDR3 protein. The sample has 190,000 or so distinct CDR3 sequences; about 21% are singletons. The sequenced sample consisted of PBMCs or a T cell subset sorted from them (not recorded which). The receptors originated from an adult woman who had mild COVID-19 (a few samples of this study predate the infection). Cell type and time point are not known. Both conserved end residues are part of each CDR3. A D gene is named only where the DNA matches it firmly. Size values are once, few and many counts, or a class for expanded clones, and some rows have none.

size	D	V	J	length	CDR3	DNA
NA	TRBD1	TRBV20-1	TRBJ2-7	13	CSARTGIRYEQYF	TGCAGTGCTAGGACAGGGATCCGCTACGAGCAGTACTTC
few	TRBD1	TRBV5-1	TRBJ2-1	19	CASSLEGTGRRDSYNEQFF	TGCGCCAGCAGCTTGGAAGGGACAGGTCGTCGGGACTCCTACAATGAGCAGTTCTTC
few	NA	TRBV5-1	TRBJ2-7	12	CASSVGSYEQYF	TGCGCCAGCAGCGTGGGCTCCTACGAGCAGTACTTC
NA	NA	TRBV7-9	TRBJ2-3	14	CASSPVVGTDTQYF	TGTGCCAGCAGCCCCGTAGTGGGCACAGATACGCAGTATTTT
NA	NA	TRBV28	TRBJ1-2	16	CASSFLLRGTNYGYTF	TGTGCCAGCAGTTTCCTTCTCCGGGGCACTAACTATGGCTACACCTTC
few	TRBD2	TRBV24-1	TRBJ2-5	14	CATSDLADPETQYF	TGTGCCACCAGTGATCTAGCGGATCCGGAGACCCAGTACTTC
NA	TRBD2	TRBV9	TRBJ2-5	15	CASSVASGRGETQYF	TGTGCCAGCAGCGTAGCTAGCGGGAGAGGGGAGACCCAGTACTTC
NA	NA	TRBV5-1	TRBJ2-2	16	CASLPGKKTNTGELFF	TGCGCCAGCCTTCCGGGAAAAAAGACGAACACCGGGGAGCTGTTTTTT
NA	TRBD1	TRBV6-5	TRBJ2-2	14	CASSSGQGTGELFF	TGTGCCAGCAGTTCGGGACAGGGGACCGGGGAGCTGTTTTTT
NA	TRBD2	TRBV5-1	TRBJ2-1	16	CASSLDIAGTYNEQFF	TGCGCCAGCAGCTTGGACATAGCGGGGACCTACAATGAGCAGTTCTTC
many	TRBD1	TRBV7-6	TRBJ2-6	19	CASSSIYWTGSSGANVLTF	TGTGCCAGCAGCTCAATATACTGGACAGGCAGCTCTGGGGCCAACGTCCTGACTTTC
NA	NA	TRBV29-1	TRBJ2-5	14	CSVESPGGGETQYF	TGCAGCGTTGAATCCCCCGGAGGGGGGGAGACCCAGTACTTC
few	NA	TRBV5-6	TRBJ1-1	13	CASSQPPGPEAFF	TGTGCCAGCAGCCAACCTCCGGGGCCTGAAGCTTTCTTT
few	NA	TRBV3-1	TRBJ2-1	16	CASSQVWRAPYNEQFF	TGTGCCAGCAGCCAAGTGTGGCGGGCCCCCTACAATGAGCAGTTCTTC
NA	TRBD1	TRBV6-5	TRBJ2-1	17	CASSLTPGTGGWHEQFF	TGTGCCAGCAGCCTCACCCCCGGGACAGGGGGCTGGCATGAGCAGTTCTTC
NA	TRBD1	TRBV15	TRBJ2-1	14	CATSSRDRGNEQFF	TGTGCCACCAGCAGCCGGGACAGGGGTAATGAGCAGTTCTTC
few	NA	TRBV6-4	TRBJ1-2	11	CASSDDHGYTF	TGTGCCAGCAGTGACGACCATGGCTACACCTTC
few	TRBD2	TRBV24-1	TRBJ2-1	16	CATSDPVGRAYNEQFF	TGTGCCACCAGTGACCCTGTCGGGAGGGCTTACAATGAGCAGTTCTTC
NA	NA	TRBV7-9	TRBJ2-3	17	CASSLPPKGTAQDTQYF	TGTGCCAGCAGCCTACCGCCTAAGGGCACAGCACAAGATACGCAGTATTTT
NA	NA	TRBV29-1	TRBJ1-2	13	CSVEMERSYGYTF	TGCAGCGTTGAAATGGAACGAAGCTATGGCTACACCTTC
NA	NA	TRBV5-1	TRBJ1-2	13	CASSLAGQYGYTF	TGCGCCAGCAGCTTGGCCGGACAGTATGGCTACACCTTC
NA	NA	TRBV3-1	TRBJ2-5	15	CASSQEFTDQETQYF	TGTGCCAGCAGCCAAGAGTTCACGGACCAAGAGACCCAGTACTTC
NA	NA	TRBV5-1	TRBJ1-6	18	CASSPLGGGGSYNSPLHF	TGCGCCAGCAGCCCCCTGGGAGGGGGAGGCTCCTATAATTCACCCCTCCACTTT
NA	NA	TRBV6-5	TRBJ1-1	12	CASAGKNTEAFF	TGTGCCAGCGCCGGGAAGAACACTGAAGCTTTCTTT
few	NA	TRBV25-1	TRBJ1-1	13	CASKDRSNTEAFF	TGTGCCAGCAAGGACCGATCGAACACTGAAGCTTTCTTT
NA	NA	TRBV9	TRBJ2-3	15	CASSASGTSTDTQYF	TGTGCCAGCAGCGCATCCGGGACTAGCACAGATACGCAGTATTTT
NA	NA	TRBV12-3/TRBV12-4	TRBJ2-3	14	CASSSEGGTDTQYF	TGTGCCAGCAGTTCCGAAGGGGGCACAGATACGCAGTATTTT
few	NA	TRBV11-1	TRBJ2-7	15	CASSPDGSLLREQYF	TGTGCCAGCAGCCCTGACGGATCCCTCCTACGGGAGCAGTACTTC
NA	TRBD1	TRBV24-1	TRBJ1-2	14	CATSDLPGGFGYTF	TGTGCCACCAGTGATTTGCCAGGGGGCTTTGGCTACACCTTC
few	TRBD1	TRBV12-3/TRBV12-4	TRBJ1-2	15	CASSAFGGQADGYTF	TGTGCCAGCAGTGCCTTCGGGGGACAGGCCGATGGCTACACCTTC
NA	NA	TRBV12-3/TRBV12-4	TRBJ2-3	14	CAILRASQADTQYF	TGTGCCATCCTGCGGGCTAGCCAGGCAGATACGCAGTATTTT
NA	TRBD1	TRBV6-4	TRBJ1-2	15	CASSDTPGQVDGYTF	TGTGCCAGCAGTGACACTCCGGGACAGGTGGATGGCTACACCTTC
NA	NA	TRBV12-3/TRBV12-4	TRBJ1-5	13	CASGLSSNQPQHF	TGTGCCAGCGGCCTCTCGAGCAATCAGCCCCAGCATTTT
few	TRBD1	TRBV30	TRBJ1-1	13	CAWTTGWDTEAFF	TGTGCCTGGACGACAGGGTGGGACACTGAAGCTTTCTTT
many	NA	TRBV6-5	TRBJ2-2	16	CASSYSRGAGTGELFF	TGTGCCAGCAGTTACTCCAGGGGGGCCGGCACCGGGGAGCTGTTTTTT
few	TRBD2	TRBV7-8	TRBJ2-3	18	CASSLRRLPRGMTDTQYF	TGTGCCAGCAGCTTACGCCGTCTCCCGCGGGGGATGACAGATACGCAGTATTTT
few	TRBD2	TRBV6-2/TRBV6-3	TRBJ2-3	19	CASSYPISLSGREEDTQYF	TGTGCCAGCAGTTACCCGATATCCTTGAGCGGGAGGGAAGAAGATACGCAGTATTTT
NA	NA	TRBV11-1	TRBJ1-5	14	CASRPPGGNQPQHF	TGTGCCAGCAGACCCCCAGGGGGCAATCAGCCCCAGCATTTT
few	TRBD1	TRBV7-7	TRBJ2-2	15	CASSPYRGSGGELFF	TGTGCTAGCAGTCCCTACAGGGGAAGCGGCGGGGAGCTGTTTTTT
few	TRBD1	TRBV9	TRBJ1-4	16	CASSANGQATREKLFF	TGTGCCAGCAGTGCCAACGGACAGGCAACGAGGGAAAAACTGTTTTTT
few	NA	TRBV24-1	TRBJ1-5	12	CATSDYNQPQHF	TGTGCCACCAGTGACTACAATCAGCCCCAGCATTTT
few	NA	TRBV5-1	TRBJ2-3	15	CASSLFTGAVDTQYF	TGCGCCAGCAGCTTGTTTACTGGCGCCGTAGATACGCAGTATTTT
few	TRBD1	TRBV4-3	TRBJ1-6	19	CASSQRDSSLSSYNSPLHF	TGCGCCAGCAGCCAGAGGGACAGCTCTCTGAGCTCCTATAATTCACCCCTCCACTTT
NA	NA	TRBV24-1	TRBJ2-6	20	CATSAVEAWGSSSGANVLTF	TGTGCCACCAGTGCCGTTGAGGCATGGGGCTCTAGCTCTGGGGCCAACGTCCTGACTTTC
many	NA	TRBV4-1	TRBJ2-7	14	CASSQTQGDYEQYF	TGCGCCAGCAGCCAAACCCAGGGTGACTACGAGCAGTACTTC
few	NA	TRBV20-1	TRBJ1-4	16	CSARGGVRATNEKLFF	TGCAGTGCTAGAGGGGGGGTCCGAGCAACTAATGAAAAACTGTTTTTT
few	NA	TRBV27	TRBJ2-3	15	CASSSGVADTDTQYF	TGTGCCAGCAGTTCTGGGGTAGCGGACACAGATACGCAGTATTTT
few	TRBD1	TRBV5-1	TRBJ1-4	15	CASSSGQGGEEKLFF	TGCGCCAGCAGCTCCGGACAGGGCGGGGAGGAAAAACTGTTTTTT
few	NA	TRBV15	TRBJ2-3	16	CATSRDRGSSTDTQYF	TGTGCCACCAGCAGAGATCGGGGGTCTAGCACAGATACGCAGTATTTT
few	NA	TRBV24-1	TRBJ2-2	14	CATSGRQTTGELFF	TGTGCCACCAGTGGCCGACAGACCACCGGGGAGCTGTTTTTT
few	TRBD1	TRBV7-9	TRBJ2-2	14	CASSLWTGAGELFF	TGTGCCAGCAGCCTCTGGACAGGGGCCGGGGAGCTGTTTTTT
NA	TRBD2	TRBV15	TRBJ2-1	17	CATSRDFTSGTYNEQFF	TGTGCCACCAGCAGAGATTTCACTAGCGGGACCTACAATGAGCAGTTCTTC
once	TRBD1	TRBV19	TRBJ1-1	18	CASTPSPGQGGVLAEAFF	TGTGCCAGTACCCCTTCTCCAGGACAGGGCGGTGTCTTGGCTGAAGCTTTCTTT
NA	NA	TRBV11-2	TRBJ1-6	16	CASSLGGGTYNSPLHF	TGTGCCAGCAGCTTAGGAGGGGGAACCTATAATTCACCCCTCCACTTT
few	TRBD2	TRBV4-2	TRBJ2-5	17	CASSQEESGSFGETQYF	TGTGCCAGCAGCCAAGAAGAAAGCGGGAGTTTTGGAGAGACCCAGTACTTC
NA	NA	TRBV5-6	TRBJ1-6	12	CASSLSNSPLHF	TGTGCCAGCAGCCTGTCTAATTCACCCCTCCACTTT
few	TRBD2	TRBV4-2	TRBJ2-2	18	CASSQITSGVSNTGELFF	TGTGCCAGCAGCCAGATTACCAGCGGGGTATCGAACACCGGGGAGCTGTTTTTT
few	NA	TRBV7-6	TRBJ2-5	14	CASSLVGRQETQYF	TGTGCCAGCAGCTTAGTTGGGCGGCAAGAGACCCAGTACTTC
few	NA	TRBV9	TRBJ1-1	15	CASSVAGQKNTEAFF	TGTGCCAGCAGCGTAGCCGGACAAAAGAACACTGAAGCTTTCTTT
NA	NA	TRBV19	TRBJ2-1	15	CASSASSASYNEQFF	TGTGCCAGTAGTGCAAGTAGCGCCTCCTACAATGAGCAGTTCTTC